Listed below are T cell receptor beta chains from one sample, sequenced in a study of blood T cell repertoires in COVID-19. Sequencing used immunoSEQ multiplex PCR; TCRdb keeps in-frame clones, though not all of them. The repertoire holds about 95,000 clones, with around 87% as singletons. The sequenced sample was peripheral blood. The receptor source for this set is a human donor in a cohort sampled during active COVID-19. CDR3s include the opening cysteine and the closing phenylalanine or tryptophan. A D gene is named only where the DNA matches it firmly. Clone size is given for some rows only: seen once, a few or many times, or a class if the clone is expanded.

J gene | D gene | clone size | V gene | CDR3 DNA | CDR3 protein
TRBJ1-2 | NA | NA | TRBV5-1 | TGCGCCAGCAGCTTTTACAGGGATGGCTACACCTTC | CASSFYRDGYTF
TRBJ1-4 | NA | NA | TRBV6-5 | TGTGCCAGCAGTTCGCCGGGTAGTCGAGGTGAAAAACTGTTTTTT | CASSSPGSRGEKLFF
TRBJ2-2 | TRBD2 | NA | TRBV7-9 | TGTGCCAGCAGCAAACGAGGGACTAGCGGGGGAAGAGGCACCGGGGAGCTGTTTTTT | CASSKRGTSGGRGTGELFF
TRBJ1-3 | NA | NA | TRBV11-2 | TGTGCCAGCAGCTTAGCCAACGGAGGACACACCATATATTTT | CASSLANGGHTIYF
TRBJ2-7 | NA | NA | TRBV6-2/TRBV6-3 | TGTGCCAGCAGTTTTCCAGGACAGTTTAGCTCCTACGAGCAGTACTTC | CASSFPGQFSSYEQYF
TRBJ1-6 | TRBD1 | NA | TRBV5-1 | TGCGCCAGCAGCTTGGAGGGGGCCTCGGATAATTCACCCCTCCACTTT | CASSLEGASDNSPLHF
TRBJ1-5 | TRBD1 | NA | TRBV10-3 | TGTGCCATAAGAACAGGGGACAATCAGCCCCAGCATTTT | CAIRTGDNQPQHF
TRBJ2-7 | TRBD2 | NA | TRBV5-5 | TGTGCCAGCAGCTTCACTAGCGGCGTTCGGGAGCAGTACTTC | CASSFTSGVREQYF
TRBJ1-2 | NA | NA | TRBV6-5 | TGTGCCAGCAGCCAGGCTCATGCCAACTATGGCTACACCTTC | CASSQAHANYGYTF
TRBJ2-1 | NA | NA | TRBV5-4 | TGTGCCAGCAGCCATGGACAGAGCTCCTACAATGAGCAGTTCTTC | CASSHGQSSYNEQFF
TRBJ1-1 | NA | NA | TRBV6-5 | TGTGCCAGCAGCCAGGACAGCATGAACACTGAAGCTTTCTTT | CASSQDSMNTEAFF
TRBJ2-6 | NA | NA | TRBV18 | TGTGCCAGCTCACAGGACAGATCTGGGGCCAACGTCCTGACTTTC | CASSQDRSGANVLTF
TRBJ1-1 | NA | NA | TRBV12-5 | TGTGCTAGTGGCCGCGGACAGCCCCCCTGGATGAACACTGAAGCTTTCTTT | CASGRGQPPWMNTEAFF
TRBJ1-2 | TRBD1 | NA | TRBV28 | TGTGCCAGCAGACCCTCCGGGACAGGGGGCGGTGGCTACACCTTC | CASRPSGTGGGGYTF
TRBJ2-2 | NA | NA | TRBV9 | TGTGCCAGCAGCGTAGGAGACTGGCGGGGAGGGGAGCTGTTTTTT | CASSVGDWRGGELFF
TRBJ2-3 | NA | NA | TRBV28 | TGTGCCAGCGCACTCCCCAGGGGTACAGATACGCAGTATTTT | CASALPRGTDTQYF
TRBJ1-2 | TRBD1 | NA | TRBV19 | TGTGCCACGCAAAAACGGGACAGGGATTTTGGCTACACCTTC | CATQKRDRDFGYTF
TRBJ1-3 | NA | NA | TRBV12-3/TRBV12-4 | TGTGCCAGCAGTTCGGTGAACACCATATATTTT | CASSSVNTIYF
TRBJ2-7 | NA | NA | TRBV7-9 | TGTGCCAGCAGCCCGGACACTTCAACCTCCTACGAGCAGTACTTC | CASSPDTSTSYEQYF
TRBJ2-1 | NA | NA | TRBV2 | TGTGCCAGCAGTGTCCGCAGGCTCAACAATGAGCAGTTCTTC | CASSVRRLNNEQFF
TRBJ2-5 | TRBD2 | NA | TRBV19 | TGTGCCAGTAGTAGACTAGCGGGGGGACAAGAGACCCAGTACTTC | CASSRLAGGQETQYF
TRBJ2-1 | NA | NA | TRBV21-1 | TGTGCCAGCATGTGGCTTGAGCAGTTCTTC | CASMWLEQFF
TRBJ1-6 | NA | few | TRBV7-3 | TGTGCCAGCAGCTTAACTGGCGGGACCTCTCTCTCCTATAATTCACCCCTCCACTTT | CASSLTGGTSLSYNSPLHF
TRBJ2-3 | TRBD2 | NA | TRBV7-9 | TGTGCCAGCAGCTTAGCGGGGGGGAACACAGATACGCAGTATTTT | CASSLAGGNTDTQYF